This TCR beta chain was sequenced in a study of blood T cells in healthy people across ages. CDR3 length: 14 residues. A note on this clonotype: One end of the junction does not line up with germline, which may come from a read error.

A sample-barcoded 5' primer and a J-beta primer mix were used in a second PCR of roughly 7 to 12 cycles. One entry per CDR3 protein, called by TCRdb with MiXCR from the 5' RACE reads. The sample carries hundreds of thousands of distinct CDR3 sequences, 20% to 30% recorded once. The data were also submitted as part of a second study, on T cells of mothers and their children.

V is TRBV12-3 or TRBV12-4 and J is TRBJ2-2; D may match TRBD1 or TRBD2 (6 bases each). The sequencing sample was made of blood. This TCR was sampled from a boy younger than 18 in good health. This CDR3 reads CASSLGGTRPMGLF. As DNA, the CDR3 is TGTGCCAGCAGTTTAGGCGGGACACGCCCAATGGGGCTTTTT.